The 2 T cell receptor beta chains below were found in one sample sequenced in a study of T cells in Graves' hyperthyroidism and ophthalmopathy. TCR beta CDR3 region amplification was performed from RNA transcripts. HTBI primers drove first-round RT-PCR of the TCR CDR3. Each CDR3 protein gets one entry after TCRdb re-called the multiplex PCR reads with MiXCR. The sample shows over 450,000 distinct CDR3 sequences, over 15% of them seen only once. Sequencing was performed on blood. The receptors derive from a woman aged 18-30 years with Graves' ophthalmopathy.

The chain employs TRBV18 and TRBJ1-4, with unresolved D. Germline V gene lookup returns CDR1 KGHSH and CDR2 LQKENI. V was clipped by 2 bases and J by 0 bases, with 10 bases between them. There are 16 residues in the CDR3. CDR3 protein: CASSPIHGPTNEKLFF. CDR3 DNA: TGTGCCAGCTCACCAATTCACGGGCCAACTAATGAAAAACTGTTTTTT.

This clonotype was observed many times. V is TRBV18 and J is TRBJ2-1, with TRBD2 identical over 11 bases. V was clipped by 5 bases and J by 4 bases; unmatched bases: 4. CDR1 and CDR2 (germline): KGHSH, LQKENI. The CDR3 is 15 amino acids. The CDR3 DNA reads TGTGCCAGCTCAACGACTAGCGGGGCTTACAATGAGCAGTTCTTC. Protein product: CASSTTSGAYNEQFF.